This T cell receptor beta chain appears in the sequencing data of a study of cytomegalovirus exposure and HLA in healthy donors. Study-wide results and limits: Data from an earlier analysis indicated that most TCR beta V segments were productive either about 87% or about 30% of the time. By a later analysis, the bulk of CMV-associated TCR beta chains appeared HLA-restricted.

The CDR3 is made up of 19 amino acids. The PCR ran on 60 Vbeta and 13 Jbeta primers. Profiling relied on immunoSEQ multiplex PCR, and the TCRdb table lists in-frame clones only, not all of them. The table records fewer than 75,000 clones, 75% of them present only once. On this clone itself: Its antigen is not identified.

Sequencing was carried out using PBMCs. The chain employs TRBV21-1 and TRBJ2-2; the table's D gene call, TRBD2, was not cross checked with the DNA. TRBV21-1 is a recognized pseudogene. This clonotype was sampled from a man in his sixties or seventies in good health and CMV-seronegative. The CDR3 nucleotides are TGTGCCAGCAGCAAACTCAGGGGCGGGAGGCCCACTAACACCGGGGAGCTGTTTTTT. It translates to CASSKLRGGRPTNTGELFF.